This TCR beta chain was identified in a study of T cells in Graves' hyperthyroidism and ophthalmopathy. Study details: Peripheral blood was drawn at first diagnosis, prior to all treatment.

Patients between 18 and 65 years old had hyperthyroidism, newly diagnosed and lasting under 2 months. PBMCs were derived from under 13 ml fresh peripheral blood. This clonotype was observed many times. Germline V gene data show CDR1 as SNHLY and CDR2 as FYNNEI. Unmatched junction bases numbered 3, after V lost 6 bases and J lost 4 bases. The CDR3 has 13 amino acids. Amplified TCR beta CDR3 regions came from RNA transcripts. HTBI primers were employed in a first-round RT-PCR of the TCR CDR3. TCRdb re-derived calls from the multiplex PCR reads in MiXCR, one entry per CDR3 protein. This sample yields hundreds of thousands of distinct CDR3 sequences, of which 30% to 40% are seen a single time; around 32% belongs to the top ten.

Sequencing was carried out using blood. The chain joins TRBV2 to TRBJ1-1, with 9 positions matching TRBD1. This clonotype was sampled from a woman aged 40 to 49 with Graves' hyperthyroidism. The CDR3 protein is CASRDRGTTEAFF. DNA for the CDR3: TGTGCCAGCAGGGACAGGGGTACCACTGAAGCTTTCTTT.